The entry below gives a single TCR beta chain sequence along with its context. TCRdb's copy holds only in-frame clones and misses some; the assay was immunoSEQ multiplex PCR. This table holds fewer than 90,000 clones, roughly 90% found once. The data belong to a study of technical replicates of blood from several donors. Germline V gene sequence: CDR1 LNHDA, CDR2 SQIVND (reference sequence). The germline V and J ends were trimmed by 1 base and 6 bases, with 6 bases remaining between them. This CDR3 is built from 12 residues. The sample taken for sequencing was T cells isolated from PBMCs. This chain uses TRBV19 with TRBJ1-1; D remains ambiguous. The TCR originated in a human donor in good health. The CDR3 loop is CASSIGGAEAFF. CDR3 bases: TGTGCCAGTAGTATAGGGGGAGCTGAAGCTTTCTTT.